These 25 T cell receptor beta chains were sequenced from one sample in a study of identical twins. TCRdb recomputed calls from the 5' RACE reads with MiXCR, one row per CDR3 protein. The profile shows about 530,000 distinct CDR3 sequences, around 24% of them singletons. These data are also associated with another study on yellow fever vaccine responses in identical twins.

The sample taken for sequencing was CD4+ T cells sorted from blood. The origin of the receptors is a woman aged 18-35 years in good health.

V usage is TRBV11-2 and J usage is TRBJ2-3, with 9 bases lining up with TRBD2. This CDR3 region has 16 residues. Germline values: CDR1 SGHAT, CDR2 FQNNGV. The J segment lost 2 bases and the V segment lost 3 bases, leaving 6 bases of the junction unmatched. CDR3 nucleotides: TGTGCCAGCAGCTTTGGGGCGGGAGGGTCCACAGATACGCAGTATTTT. Translating it yields CASSFGAGGSTDTQYF.

This clonotype was seen repeatedly, ten times or more. The chain carries TRBV12-3 or TRBV12-4 and TRBJ2-2, with 11 bases matching TRBD2. V shed 3 bases, J shed 5 bases, and the junction held 2 bases outside the gene matches. The CDR3 length is 15 residues. CDR3 coding DNA: TGTGCCAGCAGTTTCGCTAGCGGGGGGACCGGGGAGCTGTTTTTT. It encodes CASSFASGGTGELFF.

This clonotype was observed a few times. The V and J genes are TRBV7-2 and TRBJ1-1; TRBD1 matches at 9 bases. Looked up from germline, CDR1 is SGHTA and CDR2 is FQGNSA. V gave up 5 bases and J gave up 5 bases; unmatched junction bases: 12. CDR3 length: 16 residues. The CDR3 region is CASSPWTGAVWTEAFF. The CDR3 nucleotides read TGTGCCAGCAGCCCTTGGACAGGGGCGGTTTGGACTGAAGCTTTCTTT. The complete variable domain, with remaining parts taken from reference TRBV7-2 and TRBJ1-1, reads GAGVSQSPSNKVTEKGKDVELRCDPISGHTALYWYRQSLGQGLEFLIYFQGNSAPDKSGLPSDRFSAERTGGSVSTLTIQRTQQEDSAVYLCASSPWTGAVWTEAFFGQGTRLTVV.

This clonotype has a handful of counts. The V gene is TRBV3-1, the J gene TRBJ1-3; TRBD1 aligns across 7 bases. Germline trimming cut 7 bases from V and 0 bases from J; bases unmatched to any gene: 6. The CDR3 is 15 residues long. In germline, CDR1 is LGHDT, CDR2 YNNKEL (reference sequence). The CDR3 sequence: CASTRDSYSGNTIYF. The CDR3 DNA sequence: TGTGCCAGCACGCGGGACAGTTACTCTGGAAACACCATATATTTT.

The CDR3 region is CASSQEGRGSYNEQFF. The DNA of the CDR3 is TGCGCCAGCAGCCAAGAGGGCAGAGGTTCCTACAATGAGCAGTTCTTC. This chain uses TRBV4-1 with TRBJ2-1; no definite D call. The germline V gene has CDR1 MGHRA and CDR2 YSYEKL. The CDR3 covers 16 residues. V lost 0 bases and J 1 base, leaving 10 bases between the germline ends.

V and J are TRBV6-2 or TRBV6-3 and TRBJ2-1; D is uncertain. Germline V CDR1 and CDR2: MNHEY, SVGEGT. The CDR3 sequence is 12 residues long. Trimming left V 8 bases short and J 8 bases short, with 13 bases between. The CDR3 region has the DNA TGTGCCAGCTCCCTCTTTCTCGATGAGCAGTTCTTC. This sequence encodes CASSLFLDEQFF.

This clonotype was detected only a few times. V is TRBV5-5 and J is TRBJ2-2, with a weak D call TRBD2 (6 bases). This CDR3 has 15 amino acids. CDR1 is SGHKS and CDR2 is YYEKEE in the germline V gene (reference sequence). V lost 4 bases, J lost 0 bases, and 10 bases lay in between. The CDR3 region has the DNA TGTGCCAGCAGCGCGGAGGGCACGAACACCGGGGAGCTGTTTTTT. It codes for CASSAEGTNTGELFF.

This clonotype was seen only a few times. Here the CDR3 reads CASRPDETGNYGYTF. In DNA form, the CDR3 reads TGTGCCAGTAGACCGGATGAAACAGGGAACTATGGCTACACCTTC. This sequence joins TRBV19 and TRBJ1-2; weak D call: TRBD1 (6 bases). This CDR3 is 15 amino acids long. CDR1 is LNHDA and CDR2 is SQIVND in the germline V gene (reference sequence). Deletions cut 6 bases from V and 2 bases from J, with 16 bases between.

The chain has TRBV27 and TRBJ2-7, with TRBD2 matching over 10 bases. The trim removed 5 bases at V and 1 base at J, leaving 5 bases unmatched. In germline, CDR1 is MNHEY, CDR2 SMNVEV (reference sequence). The CDR3 totals 15 residues. CDR3 nucleotides: TGTGCCAGCAGTAAGGGACTAGCGTTTTCCTACGAGCAGTACTTC. This codes for CASSKGLAFSYEQYF.

This clonotype was seen a few times. The J gene is TRBJ2-3, the V gene TRBV5-1; no definite D call. Trimming shortened V by 5 bases and J by 3 bases, and 10 bases separated the two germline ends. The germline V gene has CDR1 SGHRS and CDR2 YFSETQ. CDR3 size: 13 residues. Written as DNA, the CDR3 is TGCGCCAGCAGGTACCCAATGACAGATACGCAGTATTTT. It encodes CASRYPMTDTQYF.

This clonotype was detected a few times. V and J are TRBV20-1 and TRBJ1-4; TRBD1 aligns across 9 bases. Germline V gene lookup returns CDR1 DFQATT and CDR2 SNEGSKA (reference sequence). CDR3 length: 14 amino acids. With 1 base clipped from V and 8 bases from J, the junction kept 5 bases outside the gene matches. The CDR3 spells CSARVGTGLEKLFF. The CDR3 region has the DNA TGCAGTGCTAGAGTCGGGACAGGGTTAGAAAAACTGTTTTTT.

This chain joins TRBV27 and TRBJ2-6; D not certain. Per germline, CDR1 MNHEY and CDR2 SMNVEV (reference sequence). CDR3 length: 13 amino acids. The V and J ends lost 6 bases and 3 bases respectively, with 6 bases between them. The CDR3 nucleotides are TGTGCCAGCAGCGTCGGTGGGGCCAACGTCCTGACTTTC. Its protein is CASSVGGANVLTF.

V is TRBV24-1 and J is TRBJ2-5, with D perhaps matching TRBD1 or TRBD2 (5 bases each). Germline V lookup: CDR1 KGHDR, CDR2 SFDVKD. Trimming removed 3 bases from V and 3 bases from J, with 13 bases in between. The CDR3 is 15 amino acids. DNA of the CDR3: TGTGCCACCAGTGATCCCGGGGCGGCCAAAGAGACCCAGTACTTC. It encodes CATSDPGAAKETQYF.

The chain recombines TRBV12-3 or TRBV12-4 with TRBJ2-5; no clear D. There are 12 residues in the CDR3. The V and J ends lost 8 bases and 6 bases respectively, with 13 bases between them. Here the CDR3 reads CASSGPNKTQYF. In nucleotides, the CDR3 is TGTGCCAGCTCCGGACCGAACAAGACCCAGTACTTC.

The sample holds a few counts of this clonotype. The gene calls are TRBV27 and TRBJ2-7, with 7 bases that match TRBD1. V was pared by 5 bases and J by 3 bases, with 4 bases of the junction left unmatched. The germline CDR1 and CDR2 sequences are MNHEY and SMNVEV (reference sequence). The CDR3 totals 13 residues. The CDR3 is CASSQRTGYEQYV. The DNA for the CDR3 is TGTGCCAGCAGTCAACGGACAGGCTACGAGCAGTACGTC.

This chain links TRBV25-1 with TRBJ2-3; 8 bases map to TRBD2. The CDR3 is 14 residues long. The germline gives CDR1 MGHDK, CDR2 SYGVNS. J was trimmed by 1 base and V by 7 bases; bases with no gene match: 4. The DNA for the CDR3 is TGTGCCAGCACCCCGACTAGCGGCACAGATACGCAGTATTTT. The encoded protein is CASTPTSGTDTQYF. The full variable domain, completed using reference TRBV25-1 and TRBJ2-3, is EADIYQTPRYLVIGTGKKITLECSQTMGHDKMYWYQQDPGMELHLIHYSYGVNSTEKGDLSSESTVSRIRTEHFPLTLESARPSHTSQYLCASTPTSGTDTQYFGPGTRLTVL.

The chain links TRBV12-3 or TRBV12-4 to TRBJ1-1; possible D gene TRBD1, 6 bases. V shed 6 bases and J shed 1 base, with 18 bases lying between them. The CDR3 runs 16 residues. The CDR3 region is CASRILQGLSNTEAFF. The CDR3 DNA sequence: TGTGCCAGCAGAATCCTACAGGGTTTGTCGAACACTGAAGCTTTCTTT.

The rearrangement joins TRBV25-1 to TRBJ2-3; unclear D gene. The germline V and J ends were trimmed by 4 bases and 4 bases, with 15 bases remaining between them. This CDR3 contains 15 residues. Germline CDR1 and CDR2: MGHDK and SYGVNS. The CDR3 region has the DNA TGTGCCAGCAGTGGCCTTGGTATTGGAGCAGATACGCAGTATTTT. It codes for CASSGLGIGADTQYF.

This clonotype has just a few counts. This chain connects TRBV25-1 to TRBJ2-1; D not certain. This CDR3 has 12 residues. Germline CDR1 reads MGHDK; CDR2 reads SYGVNS. Trimming left V 3 bases short and J 6 bases short, with 6 bases between. Here the CDR3 DNA reads TGTGCCAGCAGTGAGCTTTCCAATGAGCAGTTCTTC. It translates to CASSELSNEQFF.

The chain links TRBV5-1 to TRBJ2-1; D possibly corresponds to TRBD1 (6 bases). The ends were cut back, 6 bases at V and 6 bases at J, with 19 bases in the middle. Germline lookup yields CDR1 SGHRS and CDR2 YFSETQ. The CDR3 has 15 residues. CDR3 nucleotides: TGCGCCAGCACCCTTGGCCAGGGGATCGGCAATGAGCAGTTCTTC. Translated: CASTLGQGIGNEQFF.

This clonotype was counted at least ten times. The genes are TRBV11-2 and TRBJ1-5; D gene uncertain. With 1 base removed from V and 6 bases from J, the gap between germline ends came to 7 bases. Germline CDR1 and CDR2: SGHAT and FQNNGV. This CDR3 comprises 13 residues. In DNA form, the CDR3 reads TGTGCCAGCAGCTTAGGAGCGGGTCAGCCCCAGCATTTT. Its translation is CASSLGAGQPQHF.

This clonotype occurred a few times. This chain links TRBV2 with TRBJ1-5, with D unclear. Deletions cut 4 bases from V and 6 bases from J, with 13 bases between. Germline assignment: CDR1 SNHLY and CDR2 FYNNEI. This CDR3 is built from 14 residues. The CDR3 spells CASSVSGIPQPQHF. Here the CDR3 DNA reads TGTGCCAGCAGTGTTAGTGGTATTCCTCAGCCCCAGCATTTT.

CDR3 protein: CASSGMAATYNEQFF. The CDR3 DNA is TGCGCCAGCAGCGGCATGGCGGCTACCTACAATGAGCAGTTCTTC. The chain combines TRBV5-1 with TRBJ2-1; D is undetermined. This CDR3 region has 15 residues. The germline gives CDR1 SGHRS, CDR2 YFSETQ. The V end lost 4 bases, the J end lost 2 bases, and 13 bases lay between the germline ends.

This rearrangement joins TRBV20-1 to TRBJ2-7; D may be TRBD1 (5 bases). With 5 bases removed from V and 0 bases from J, the gap between germline ends came to 11 bases. From germline, CDR1 is DFQATT and CDR2 SNEGSKA (reference sequence). The CDR3 has 13 residues. CDR3 residues: CSAETRGSYEQYF. Here the CDR3 DNA reads TGCAGTGCTGAGACAAGGGGCTCCTACGAGCAGTACTTC.

This clonotype was observed a handful of times. The chain employs TRBV29-1 and TRBJ2-1; D possibly corresponds to TRBD1 (6 bases). Trimming took 6 bases from V and 10 from J, leaving 22 bases between them. Germline V gene lookup returns CDR1 SQVTM and CDR2 ANQGSEA. CDR3 length equals 14 residues. CDR3 sequence reads: CSVDPTGKWGEQFF. CDR3 in DNA: TGCAGCGTCGACCCTACAGGGAAGTGGGGAGAGCAGTTCTTC.